Described below is a single TCR beta chain sequence and its context. The data derive from a study of CD8 T cells in Susac syndrome. Germline V gene sequence: CDR1 DFQATT, CDR2 SNEGSKA (reference sequence). The CDR3 runs 15 residues. V was pared by 2 bases and J by 5 bases, with 6 bases of the junction left unmatched. Random hexamers were used to reverse transcribe an amount of roughly 0.45 to 1 ug RNA. With immunoSEQ multiplex PCR, TCR beta CDR3 was amplified across 54 Vbeta and 13 Jbeta. A single record per CDR3 protein comes from TCRdb applying MiXCR to the immunoSEQ multiplex PCR reads. The table has about 190,000 distinct CDR3 sequences, 85% to 95% seen once. FACS enriched CD8+ TEMRA cells, while bulk CD8+ and CD4+ were negatively isolated.

The specimen sequenced was CD4+ T cells from PBMCs. The receptor was isolated from a human donor in good health. The chain has TRBV20-1 and TRBJ1-5; TRBD1 matches 10 bases. CDR3 protein: CSARWGGTGDQPQHF. The CDR3 DNA follows: TGCAGTGCTAGATGGGGTGGGACAGGGGATCAGCCCCAGCATTTT.